These T cell receptor beta chains were read from a single sample in a study of OX40 agonist ivuxolimab in advanced cancers. Libraries were prepared by immunoSEQ multiplex PCR; TCRdb keeps only in-frame clonotypes and omits some of them. The data show approximately 35,000 clones, about nine tenths seen once. Source: CD4+ or CD8+ T cells sorted from blood, taken in a trial of the OX40 agonist ivuxolimab. The receptor source for this set is an adult with an advanced solid tumor such as melanoma, head and neck, liver or kidney cancer. The CDR3 runs from the conserved cysteine through the conserved F or W. Fields, in order: J gene, clone size, V gene, D gene, CDR3 DNA, CDR3 protein. The D gene is left open where the match is weak. Only some rows state a clone size, as once, few, many or a class for expanded clones.

>TRBJ2-7|.|TRBV19|.
TGTGCCAGTAGTATCCGGGCAGGAACCTACGAGCAGTACTTC
CASSIRAGTYEQYF
>TRBJ1-5|.|TRBV7-9|TRBD1
TGTGCCCGCTGCCCGGACAGGGTCGGGCGCAATCAGCCCCAGCATTTT
CARCPDRVGRNQPQHF
>TRBJ2-7|.|TRBV14|.
TGTGCCAGCAGCCAAGGGCGGACCTACGAGCAGTACTTC
CASSQGRTYEQYF
>TRBJ2-7|.|TRBV4-3|.
TGCGCCAGCAGCCAGCATTGGGGGCTAGCTACCTACGAGCAGTACTTC
CASSQHWGLATYEQYF
>TRBJ2-7|.|TRBV13|TRBD1
TGTGCCAGCAGCTTAGGCGGGACAGGGGGAATAGCTAGCGGGACCGACGAGCAGTACTTC
CASSLGGTGGIASGTDEQYF
>TRBJ2-1|.|TRBV30|.
TGTGCCTGGATCGGACCGCCCCCCAATGGGCAGTTCTTC
CAWIGPPPNGQFF
>TRBJ2-2|.|TRBV30|.
TGTGCCTGGAGTCAGGACACCCTACTCCAATTCACCGGGGAGCTGTTTTTT
CAWSQDTLLQFTGELFF
>TRBJ2-7|few|TRBV7-9|.
TGTGCCAGCAGGGATGGAGGGACAGCAACCTACGAGCAGTACTTC
CASRDGGTATYEQYF
>TRBJ2-3|.|TRBV7-8|.
TGTGCCAGCAGCTTAGTCTCTAGCACAGATACGCAGTATTTT
CASSLVSSTDTQYF
>TRBJ2-1|once|TRBV5-8|.
TGTGCCAGCAGCTTGGTGCGACCCTACAATGAGCAGTTCTTC
CASSLVRPYNEQFF
>TRBJ2-2|.|TRBV6-1|TRBD2
TGTGCCAGCAGTGACTCGGGGGGAACCGGGGAGCTGTTTTTT
CASSDSGGTGELFF
>TRBJ2-1|.|TRBV7-2|.
TGTGCCAGCAGCTTAGGATTCTACAATGAGCAGTTCTTC
CASSLGFYNEQFF
>TRBJ1-3|.|TRBV28|TRBD1
TGTGCCAGCAGTTTATTGGTCATTGGGGGGACAGGGGATCGAAACACCATATATTTT
CASSLLVIGGTGDRNTIYF
>TRBJ2-2|.|TRBV9|TRBD2
TGTGCCAGCAGCGTAGGATTAGCGGGAGGGCTGGGGGAGCTGTTTTTT
CASSVGLAGGLGELFF
>TRBJ2-1|.|TRBV5-8|.
TGTGCCAGCAGCTTGTTTTCGGGGGCTAGACGATACAATGAGCAGTTCTTC
CASSLFSGARRYNEQFF